Sequencing of this T cell receptor beta chain was carried out in a study of cytomegalovirus exposure and HLA in healthy donors. Turning to the study itself: Early released data comprised approximately 85 million unique TCRs from HLA-typed donors.

To note about this clone: Antigen unknown.

The V gene's germline CDR1 is MNHNS and CDR2 SASEGT. V was clipped by 4 bases and J by 4 bases; unmatched bases: 14. The CDR3 is 17 amino acids. The primer mix had 60 Vbeta and 13 Jbeta primers. The table came from immunoSEQ multiplex PCR; TCRdb's copy has only in-frame clones and leaves some out. The table has more than 100,000 clones, more than 65% seen once. Findings and caveats of the study: Earlier analysis found most TCR beta V segments productive about 87% or about 30% of the time.

The TCR was taken from a human donor in good health. The chain joins TRBV6-1 to TRBJ2-7, with 9 bases lining up with TRBD2. The sample comprised PBMCs. The CDR3 reads CASSAPGRLAGKYEQYF. The CDR3 DNA is TGTGCCAGCAGTGCCCCTGGGCGGCTAGCGGGAAAATACGAGCAGTACTTC.